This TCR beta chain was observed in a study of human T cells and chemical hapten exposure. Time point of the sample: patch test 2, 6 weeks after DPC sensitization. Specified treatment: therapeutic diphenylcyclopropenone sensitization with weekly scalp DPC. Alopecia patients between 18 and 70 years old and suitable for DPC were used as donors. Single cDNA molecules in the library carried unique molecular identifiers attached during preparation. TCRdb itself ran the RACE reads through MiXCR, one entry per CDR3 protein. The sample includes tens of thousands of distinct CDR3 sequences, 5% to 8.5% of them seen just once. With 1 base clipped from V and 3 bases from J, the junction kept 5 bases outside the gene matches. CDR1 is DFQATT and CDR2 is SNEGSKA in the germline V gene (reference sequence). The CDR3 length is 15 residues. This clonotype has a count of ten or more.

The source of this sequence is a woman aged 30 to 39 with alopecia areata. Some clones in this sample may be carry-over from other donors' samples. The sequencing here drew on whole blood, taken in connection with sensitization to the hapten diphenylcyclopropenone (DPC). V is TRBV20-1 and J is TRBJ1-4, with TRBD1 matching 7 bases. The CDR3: CSARGGQASNEKLFF. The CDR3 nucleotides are TGCAGTGCTAGAGGCGGACAGGCCTCTAATGAAAAACTGTTTTTT.